This record concerns one TCR beta chain sequence. Using its own MiXCR run on the 5' RACE reads, TCRdb lists one record per CDR3 protein. The table shows under 150,000 distinct CDR3 sequences, with 9.3% occurring only once. The sample belongs to a study of CD8 T cells in ankylosing spondylitis. Trimming shortened V by 1 base and J by 1 base, and 16 bases separated the two germline ends. CDR1 is LGHNA and CDR2 is YNFKEQ in the germline V gene. This CDR3 has 17 residues. The chain couples TRBV4-2 to TRBJ1-1; D is unresolved. Sequenced input: blood, either unsorted or a sorted T cell fraction (not recorded which). The TCR sequence derives from a male donor with ankylosing spondylitis or in good health (not recorded which). The CDR3 here is CASSQGSGIRRNTEAFF. The CDR3 DNA reads as TGTGCCAGCAGCCAAGGGTCGGGTATCAGGCGGAACACTGAAGCTTTCTTT.